This TCR beta chain is drawn from a study of preoperative IRX-2 immunotherapy in early breast cancer. Treatment noted: preoperative locoregional IRX-2 cytokine immunotherapy. This table comes from immunoSEQ multiplex PCR, and its TCRdb copy is limited to in-frame clones, with some not included. The repertoire holds about 3,000 clones, with around four fifths as singletons. A word on this clone: One end of the junction fails to match germline, which may point to a read error.

The sample consisted of tumor tissue, taken after IRX-2 immunotherapy. This clonotype originated in a human donor with breast cancer.

The CDR3 here is CASSLGRGGGTEVFF. The CDR3 region has the DNA TGTGCCAGCAGTTTAGGCAGGGGCGGGGGCACTGAAGTTTTCTTT. The chain couples TRBV28 to TRBJ1-1, with D tentatively TRBD1 (6 bases). This CDR3 region has 15 residues. Germline CDR1 and CDR2: MDHEN and SYDVKM.